Listed below are T cell receptor beta chains from one sample, sequenced in a study of shared clonotypes between healthy human individuals. Data came from immunoSEQ multiplex PCR; TCRdb stores just in-frame clones and leaves some out. The data show about a million clones, with 77% seen just once and 0.89% held by the top ten. Material for sequencing was memory CD4+ T cells from PBMCs. All receptors come from a man aged 18 to 30 in good health. Some clones in this sample may be carry-over from other donors' samples. The CDR3 runs from the conserved cysteine through the conserved F or W. Each record gives: V gene, J gene, CDR3 protein.

V: TRBV7-9; J: TRBJ2-1; CDR3: CASSLAGVTHNEQFF
V: TRBV4-1; J: TRBJ2-7; CDR3: CASSQGRAGSEQYF
V: TRBV15; J: TRBJ2-7; CDR3: CATSRGDDRDSYEQYF
V: TRBV27; J: TRBJ2-4; CDR3: CASSLTVQGGNIQYF
V: TRBV27; J: TRBJ2-7; CDR3: CASSFRGALRNEQYF
V: TRBV2; J: TRBJ2-5; CDR3: CASSERSVQETQYF
V: TRBV19; J: TRBJ2-1; CDR3: CASSIEGRGEGNEQFF
V: TRBV6-1; J: TRBJ2-1; CDR3: CASSPAFPYNEQFF
V: TRBV7-2; J: TRBJ2-7; CDR3: CASSLRRDGYEQYF
V: TRBV7-3; J: TRBJ2-7; CDR3: CASSFPGPGEQYF
V: TRBV7-3; J: TRBJ2-2; CDR3: CASSSSNTGELFF
V: TRBV28; J: TRBJ2-7; CDR3: CASSFGGGGSYEQYF
V: TRBV5-6; J: TRBJ1-1; CDR3: CASSLGQRQRREAFF
V: TRBV6-5; J: TRBJ2-7; CDR3: CASRLSWGPYYEQYF
V: TRBV9; J: TRBJ1-4; CDR3: CASSVGRGDEKLFF
V: TRBV11-2; J: TRBJ2-1; CDR3: CASSPQRGYNEQFF
V: TRBV6-1; J: TRBJ1-5; CDR3: CASSEVGGADQPQHF
V: TRBV10-2; J: TRBJ2-7; CDR3: CASSTGDAYEQYF
V: TRBV2; J: TRBJ2-7; CDR3: CASRNDWGVFYEQYF
V: TRBV19; J: TRBJ1-1; CDR3: CASSIARARADTEAFF
V: TRBV27; J: TRBJ1-2; CDR3: CASSLSSQGGHYGYTF
V: TRBV5-1; J: TRBJ2-1; CDR3: CASSGGRAGGNEQFF
V: TRBV30; J: TRBJ1-3; CDR3: CAWTSGQTIYF
V: TRBV29-1; J: TRBJ1-1; CDR3: CSGQGQGNTEAFF
V: TRBV6-5; J: TRBJ1-5; CDR3: CWERGPFSNQPQHF
V: TRBV5-1; J: TRBJ2-3; CDR3: CASTDARASTDTQYF
V: TRBV15; J: TRBJ2-1; CDR3: CATSTSPGLAGGNYNEQFF
V: TRBV28; J: TRBJ2-1; CDR3: CATARLAGYNEQFF
V: TRBV6-6; J: TRBJ1-5; CDR3: CASSYDRGDQPQHF
V: TRBV5-1; J: TRBJ2-2; CDR3: CASSLQGANTGELFF
V: TRBV2; J: TRBJ2-5; CDR3: CASSASGGETQYF
V: TRBV28; J: TRBJ2-5; CDR3: CASSLWTSGRETQYF
V: TRBV9; J: TRBJ1-5; CDR3: CASSARDSPGSNQPQHF
V: TRBV4-3; J: TRBJ1-1; CDR3: CASSRTWTGCTEAFF
V: TRBV6-1; J: TRBJ2-7; CDR3: CASSEAAGGIAAAGEQYF
V: TRBV18; J: TRBJ2-7; CDR3: CASSPGTSYEQYF
V: TRBV18; J: TRBJ1-3; CDR3: CASSPIPGQRPPDSGNTIYF
V: TRBV7-2; J: TRBJ2-2; CDR3: CASSPWTSVDGELFF
V: TRBV2; J: TRBJ2-5; CDR3: CASSDRTAQETQYF
V: TRBV5-1; J: TRBJ2-5; CDR3: CASSLSPGQETQYF
V: TRBV4-1; J: TRBJ2-3; CDR3: CASSQDATREGYF
V: TRBV4-3; J: TRBJ1-2; CDR3: CASSQALVTEGAGYGYTF
V: TRBV4-3; J: TRBJ2-5; CDR3: CASSQTTGGETQYF
V: TRBV4-2; J: TRBJ2-7; CDR3: CASSVLSGRSSYEQYF
V: TRBV4-1; J: TRBJ2-1; CDR3: CASSQEGGAPNNEQFF
V: TRBV7-2; J: TRBJ1-3; CDR3: CASSPRGLGNTIYF
V: TRBV28; J: TRBJ1-4; CDR3: CASTAPLYEKLFF
V: TRBV2; J: TRBJ2-5; CDR3: CASSVGKGSGTQYF
V: TRBV18; J: TRBJ2-7; CDR3: CASSAENEQYF
V: TRBV4-1; J: TRBJ2-7; CDR3: CASSQGGTRGYEQYF
V: TRBV27; J: TRBJ2-1; CDR3: CASSFPRLAGGSEQFF
V: TRBV5-6; J: TRBJ2-1; CDR3: CASSFAGTGGYNEQFF
V: TRBV5-1; J: TRBJ2-7; CDR3: CASSFYGRALIHEQYF